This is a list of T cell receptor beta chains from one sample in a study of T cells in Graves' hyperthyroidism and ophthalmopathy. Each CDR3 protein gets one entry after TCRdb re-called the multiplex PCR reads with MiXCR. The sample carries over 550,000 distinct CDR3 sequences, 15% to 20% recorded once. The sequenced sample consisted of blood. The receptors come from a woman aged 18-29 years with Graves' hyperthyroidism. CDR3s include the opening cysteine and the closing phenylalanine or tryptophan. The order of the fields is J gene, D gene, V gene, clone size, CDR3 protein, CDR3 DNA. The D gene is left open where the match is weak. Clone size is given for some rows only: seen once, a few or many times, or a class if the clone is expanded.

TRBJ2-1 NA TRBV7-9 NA CASSTVLAGAEGGEQFF TGTGCCAGCAGCACGGTCTTAGCGGGCGCCGAGGGGGGCGAGCAGTTCTTC
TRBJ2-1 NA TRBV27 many CASSFLPKYYNEQFF TGTGCCAGCAGTTTCCTGCCCAAGTACTACAATGAGCAGTTCTTC
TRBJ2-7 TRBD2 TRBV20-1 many CSAPGLAGGRSDEQYF TGCAGTGCCCCGGGACTAGCGGGAGGAAGATCCGACGAGCAGTACTTC
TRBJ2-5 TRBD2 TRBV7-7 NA CASSPDWGGTQYF TGTGCTAGCAGTCCGGACTGGGGGGGGACCCAGTACTTC
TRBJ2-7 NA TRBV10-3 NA CAIRGQGNFYEQYF TGTGCCATCAGGGGCCAAGGGAACTTCTACGAGCAGTACTTC
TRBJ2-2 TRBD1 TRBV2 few CASRTGGGAPGELFF TGTGCCAGCAGGACAGGGGGGGGGGCACCGGGGGAGCTGTTTTTT
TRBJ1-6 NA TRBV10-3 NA CAIGPGDNSPLHF TGTGCCATCGGTCCAGGGGATAATTCACCCCTCCACTTT
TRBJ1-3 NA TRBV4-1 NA CASSQDINSGNTIYF TGCGCCAGCAGCCAAGACATAAACTCTGGAAACACCATATATTTT
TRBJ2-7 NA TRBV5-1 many CASRGNVGYEQYF TGCGCCAGCAGAGGGAACGTGGGCTACGAGCAGTACTTC
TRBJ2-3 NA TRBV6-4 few CASSDGISSTDTQYF TGTGCCAGCAGTGACGGGATAAGTAGCACAGATACGCAGTATTTT
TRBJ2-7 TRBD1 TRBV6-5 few CASSYSGQGDEQYF TGTGCCAGCAGTTACTCAGGACAGGGTGACGAGCAGTACTTC
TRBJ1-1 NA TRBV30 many CAWRPDRIDEAFF TGTGCCTGGAGACCAGACAGGATCGATGAAGCTTTCTTT
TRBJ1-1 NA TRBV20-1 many CSAAPMRGAPPNTEAFF TGCAGTGCTGCCCCAATGCGTGGGGCTCCCCCGAACACTGAAGCTTTCTTT
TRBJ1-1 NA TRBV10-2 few CASGANIRFMNTEAFF TGCGCCAGCGGTGCGAATATTAGGTTCATGAACACTGAAGCTTTCTTT
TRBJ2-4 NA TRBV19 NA CAVGQGIGVKNIQYF TGTGCAGTTGGGCAGGGAATAGGCGTCAAAAACATTCAGTACTTC
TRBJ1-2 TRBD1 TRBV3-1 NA CASSQAVLLRDRFYGYTF TGTGCCAGCAGCCAAGCCGTACTCCTGAGGGACAGGTTCTATGGCTACACCTTC
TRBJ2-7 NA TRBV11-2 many CASSLMGSGTGEQYF TGTGCCAGCAGCTTAATGGGCTCGGGGACGGGCGAGCAGTACTTC
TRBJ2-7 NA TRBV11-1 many CASSFSTRGSYEQYF TGTGCCAGCAGCTTTTCGACTCGGGGCTCCTACGAGCAGTACTTC
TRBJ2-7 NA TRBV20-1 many CSARDRLAGIEQYF TGCAGTGCTAGAGATCGTCTAGCAGGGATCGAGCAGTACTTC
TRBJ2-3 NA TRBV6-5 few CASSYDWLTQYF TGTGCCAGCAGTTACGACTGGCTTACGCAGTATTTT
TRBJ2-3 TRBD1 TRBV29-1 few CSFRTGRDTQYF TGCAGCTTCCGGACAGGGCGAGATACGCAGTATTTT
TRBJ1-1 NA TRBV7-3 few CASSRSSGNTEAFF TGTGCCAGCAGCCGTAGCTCGGGCAACACTGAAGCTTTCTTT
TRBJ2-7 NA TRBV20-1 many CSARHRSYEQYF TGCAGTGCTAGACACAGGTCCTACGAGCAGTACTTC
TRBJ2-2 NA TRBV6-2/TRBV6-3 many CASSFSENTGELFF TGTGCCAGCAGTTTCTCCGAGAACACCGGGGAGCTGTTTTTT
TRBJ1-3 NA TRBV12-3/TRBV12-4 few CASSYGQSDTIYF TGTGCCAGCAGTTATGGGCAGAGCGACACCATATATTTT
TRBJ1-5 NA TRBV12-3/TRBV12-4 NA CASRRASSPNQPQHF TGTGCCAGCAGGCGGGCCTCCAGCCCTAATCAGCCCCAGCATTTT
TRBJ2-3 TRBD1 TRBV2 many CASSRDRGTDTQYF TGTGCCAGCAGCCGGGACAGGGGGACAGATACGCAGTATTTT
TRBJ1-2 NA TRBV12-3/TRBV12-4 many CASSFVSTPANYGYTF TGTGCCAGCAGTTTCGTGTCTACCCCAGCTAACTATGGCTACACCTTC
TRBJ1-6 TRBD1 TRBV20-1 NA CSAKTGTGNSPLHF TGCAGTGCTAAAACCGGGACAGGCAATTCACCCCTCCACTTT
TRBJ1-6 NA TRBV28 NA CAAQGLNSPLHF TGTGCCGCCCAGGGGCTTAATTCACCCCTCCACTTT
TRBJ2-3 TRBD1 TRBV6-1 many CASSLRQGWGTDTQYF TGTGCCAGCAGTCTTCGACAGGGATGGGGCACAGATACGCAGTATTTT
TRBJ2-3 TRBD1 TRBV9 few CASSEAAGGLDTQYF TGTGCCAGCAGCGAGGCGGCAGGGGGCCTCGATACGCAGTATTTT
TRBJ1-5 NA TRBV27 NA CASSPEGAGNQPQHF TGTGCCAGCAGTCCGGAAGGGGCGGGCAATCAGCCCCAGCATTTT